The present T cell receptor beta chain was sequenced within a study of OX40 agonist ivuxolimab in advanced cancers. Whole-study context: A mean age of 60 years, range about 20 to 85, was recorded, and 70% to 85% were male. Findings of the study overall: In general, CD8+ T cells held more expanded clones than CD4+ did, on average.

Assay used: immunoSEQ multiplex PCR; TCRdb lists only in-frame clones, some missing. The sample holds 90,000 to 100,000 clones, 70% to 90% seen once. Remarks on this clone: Its antigen is unidentified.

The clonotype was recovered from an adult with an advanced solid tumor such as melanoma, head and neck, liver or kidney cancer. Sequencing was performed on CD4+ or CD8+ T cells sorted from blood, taken in a trial of the OX40 agonist ivuxolimab.

In DNA, the CDR3 is TGTGCCAGCAGGGGACGAGACGTGGCTTTCTTT. Translating gives CASRGRDVAFF. The chain carries TRBV6-5 and TRBJ1-1; D possibly corresponds to TRBD1 (5 bases). CDR1 is MNHEY and CDR2 is SVGAGI in the germline V gene. V was trimmed by 6 bases and J by 11 bases, leaving 13 bases between them. The CDR3 is 11 amino acids.